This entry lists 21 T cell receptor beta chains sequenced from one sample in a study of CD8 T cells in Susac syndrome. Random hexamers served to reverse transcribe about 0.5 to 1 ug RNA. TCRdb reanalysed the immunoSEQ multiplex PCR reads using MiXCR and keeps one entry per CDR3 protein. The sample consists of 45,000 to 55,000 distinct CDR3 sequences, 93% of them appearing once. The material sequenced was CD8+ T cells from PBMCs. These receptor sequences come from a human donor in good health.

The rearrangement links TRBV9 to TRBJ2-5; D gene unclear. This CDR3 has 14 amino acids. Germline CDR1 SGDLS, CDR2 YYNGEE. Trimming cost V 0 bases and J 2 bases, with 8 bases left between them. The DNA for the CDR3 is TGTGCCAGCAGCGTAGGTGAGCTTCAAGAGACCCAGTACTTC. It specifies CASSVGELQETQYF.

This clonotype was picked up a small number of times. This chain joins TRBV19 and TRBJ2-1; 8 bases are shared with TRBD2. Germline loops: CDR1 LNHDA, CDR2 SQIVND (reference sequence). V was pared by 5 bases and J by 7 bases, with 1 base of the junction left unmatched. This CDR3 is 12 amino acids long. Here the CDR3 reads CASSLAGNEQFF. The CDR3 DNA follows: TGTGCCAGTAGTCTAGCGGGTAATGAGCAGTTCTTC.

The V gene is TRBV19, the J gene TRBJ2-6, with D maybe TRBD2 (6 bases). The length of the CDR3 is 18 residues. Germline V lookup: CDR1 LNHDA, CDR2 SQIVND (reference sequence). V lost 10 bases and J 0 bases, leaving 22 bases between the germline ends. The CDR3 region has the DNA TGTGCCACCGAAGGAAGGAGGGCGAACCCCTCTGGGGCCAACGTCCTGACTTTC. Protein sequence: CATEGRRANPSGANVLTF.

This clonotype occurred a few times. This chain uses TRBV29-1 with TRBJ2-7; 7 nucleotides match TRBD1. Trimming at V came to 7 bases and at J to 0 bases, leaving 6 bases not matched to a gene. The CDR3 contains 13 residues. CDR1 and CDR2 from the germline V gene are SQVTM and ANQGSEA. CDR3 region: CSGKTGSSYEQYF. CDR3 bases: TGCAGCGGCAAGACAGGGAGCTCCTACGAGCAGTACTTC.

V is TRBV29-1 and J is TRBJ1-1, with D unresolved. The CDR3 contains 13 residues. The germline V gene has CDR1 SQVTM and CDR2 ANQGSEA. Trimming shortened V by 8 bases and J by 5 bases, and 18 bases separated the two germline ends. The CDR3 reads CSLRRVMGTEAFF. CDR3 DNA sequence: TGCAGCCTCCGAAGGGTCATGGGGACTGAAGCTTTCTTT.

The DNA of the CDR3 is TGTGCCAGCAGCCAAAGGGACAGGGTATACACTGAAGCTTTCTTT. Translating gives CASSQRDRVYTEAFF. The J gene is TRBJ1-1, the V gene TRBV14, with 9 bases lining up with TRBD1. Germline V gives CDR1 SGHDN, CDR2 FVKESK. With V trimmed by 2 bases and J by 3 bases, 4 bases remained unmatched. This CDR3 region has 15 residues.

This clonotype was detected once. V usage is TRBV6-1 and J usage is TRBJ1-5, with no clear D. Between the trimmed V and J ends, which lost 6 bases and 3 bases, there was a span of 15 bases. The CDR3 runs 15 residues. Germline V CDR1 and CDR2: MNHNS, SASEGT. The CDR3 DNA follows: TGTGCCAGCAGGCCCTCACCCTTAGACAATCAGCCCCAGCATTTT. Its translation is CASRPSPLDNQPQHF.

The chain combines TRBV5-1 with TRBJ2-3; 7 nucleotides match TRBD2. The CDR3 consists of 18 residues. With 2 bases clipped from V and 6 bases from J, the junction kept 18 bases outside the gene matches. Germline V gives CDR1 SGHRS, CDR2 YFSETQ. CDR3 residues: CASSLVPMGEGLRDTQYF. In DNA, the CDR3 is TGCGCCAGCAGCTTAGTACCTATGGGGGAGGGCCTTCGGGATACGCAGTATTTT.

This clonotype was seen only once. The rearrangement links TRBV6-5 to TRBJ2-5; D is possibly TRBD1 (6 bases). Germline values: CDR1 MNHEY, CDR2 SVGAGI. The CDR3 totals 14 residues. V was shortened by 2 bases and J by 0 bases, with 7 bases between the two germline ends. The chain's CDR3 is CASSYDRYQETQYF. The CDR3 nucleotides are TGTGCCAGCAGTTACGACAGGTACCAAGAGACCCAGTACTTC.

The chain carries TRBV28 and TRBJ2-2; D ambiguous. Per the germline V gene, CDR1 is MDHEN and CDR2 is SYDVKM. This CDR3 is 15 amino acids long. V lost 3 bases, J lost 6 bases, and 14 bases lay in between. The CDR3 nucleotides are TGTGCCAGCAGTTTCTGGCAGAACCTTGCCGGGGAGCTGTTTTTT. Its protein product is CASSFWQNLAGELFF.

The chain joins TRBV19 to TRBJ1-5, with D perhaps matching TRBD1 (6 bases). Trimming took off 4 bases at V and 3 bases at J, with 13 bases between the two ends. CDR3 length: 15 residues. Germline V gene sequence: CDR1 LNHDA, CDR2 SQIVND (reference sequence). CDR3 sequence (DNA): TGTGCCAGTAGTACCGGGACAACCCTCAATCAGCCCCAGCATTTT. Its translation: CASSTGTTLNQPQHF.

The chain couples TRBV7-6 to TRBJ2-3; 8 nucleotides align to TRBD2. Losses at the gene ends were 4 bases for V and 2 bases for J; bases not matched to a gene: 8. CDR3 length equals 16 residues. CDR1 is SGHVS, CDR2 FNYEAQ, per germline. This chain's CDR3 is CASSSGLAGYTDTQYF. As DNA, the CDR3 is TGTGCCAGCAGCTCCGGACTAGCTGGCTACACAGATACGCAGTATTTT. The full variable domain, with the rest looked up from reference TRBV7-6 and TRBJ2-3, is GAGVSQSPRYKVTKRGQDVALRCDPISGHVSLYWYRQALGQGPEFLTYFNYEAQQDKSGLPNDRFSAERPEGSISTLTIQRTEQRDSAMYRCASSSGLAGYTDTQYFGPGTRLTVL.

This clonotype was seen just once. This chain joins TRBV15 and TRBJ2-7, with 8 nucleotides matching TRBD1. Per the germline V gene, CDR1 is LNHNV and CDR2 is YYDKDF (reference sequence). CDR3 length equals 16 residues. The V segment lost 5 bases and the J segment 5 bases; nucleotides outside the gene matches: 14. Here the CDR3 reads CATSPRQGPGKHEQYF. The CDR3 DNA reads TGTGCCACCAGCCCGCGACAGGGGCCCGGAAAACACGAGCAGTACTTC.

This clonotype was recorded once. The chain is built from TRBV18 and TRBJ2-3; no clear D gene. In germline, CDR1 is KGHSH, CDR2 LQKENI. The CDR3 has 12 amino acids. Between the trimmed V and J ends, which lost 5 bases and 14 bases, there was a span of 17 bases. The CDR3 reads CASSNEGSLSYF. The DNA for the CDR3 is TGTGCCAGCTCAAACGAAGGTTCCCTCTCGTATTTT.

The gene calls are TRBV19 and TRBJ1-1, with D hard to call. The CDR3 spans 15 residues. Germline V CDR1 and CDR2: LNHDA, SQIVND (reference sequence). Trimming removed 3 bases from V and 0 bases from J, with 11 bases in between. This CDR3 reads CASSIDSAVNTEAFF. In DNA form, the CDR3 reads TGTGCCAGTAGTATTGACTCGGCGGTGAACACTGAAGCTTTCTTT. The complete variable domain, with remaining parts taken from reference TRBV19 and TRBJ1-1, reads DGGITQSPKYLFRKEGQNVTLSCEQNLNHDAMYWYRQDPGQGLRLIYYSQIVNDFQKGDIAEGYSVSREKKESFPLTVTSAQKNPTAFYLCASSIDSAVNTEAFFGQGTRLTVV.

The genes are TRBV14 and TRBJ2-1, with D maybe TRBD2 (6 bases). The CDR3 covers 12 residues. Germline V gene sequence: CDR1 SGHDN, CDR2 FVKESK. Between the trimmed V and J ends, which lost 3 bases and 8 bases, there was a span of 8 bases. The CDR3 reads CASSQRRDEQFF. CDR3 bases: TGTGCCAGCAGCCAGAGGAGGGATGAGCAGTTCTTC.

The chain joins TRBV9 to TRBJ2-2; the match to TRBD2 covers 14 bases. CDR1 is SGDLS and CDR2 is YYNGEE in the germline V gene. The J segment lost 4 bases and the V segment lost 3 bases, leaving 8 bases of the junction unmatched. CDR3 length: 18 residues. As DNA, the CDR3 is TGTGCCAGCAGCGCCAACACCGGGACTAGCGGGAGCACCGGGGAGCTGTTTTTT. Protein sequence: CASSANTGTSGSTGELFF.

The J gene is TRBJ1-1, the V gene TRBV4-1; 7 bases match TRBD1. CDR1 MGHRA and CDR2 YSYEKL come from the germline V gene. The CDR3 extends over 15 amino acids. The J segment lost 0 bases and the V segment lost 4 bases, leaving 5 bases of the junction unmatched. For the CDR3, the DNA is TGCGCCAGCAGCCCCCAGGGGGGGATGAACACTGAAGCTTTCTTT. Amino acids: CASSPQGGMNTEAFF.

CDR3 nucleotides: TGTGCCAGCAGCCCTTATATAGCGGGAGGGGGCAATGAGCAGTTCTTC. It is translated as CASSPYIAGGGNEQFF. The rearrangement uses TRBV4-2 and TRBJ2-1, with 11 bases identical to TRBD2. This CDR3 comprises 16 residues. Losses at the gene ends were 4 bases for V and 6 bases for J; bases not matched to a gene: 8. Germline assignment: CDR1 LGHNA and CDR2 YNFKEQ.

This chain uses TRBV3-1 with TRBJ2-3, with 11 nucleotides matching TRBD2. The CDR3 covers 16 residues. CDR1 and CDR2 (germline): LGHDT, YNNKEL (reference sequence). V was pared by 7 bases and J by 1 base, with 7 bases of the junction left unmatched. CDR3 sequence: CASTWGLADRTDTQYF. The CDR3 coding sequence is TGTGCCAGCACCTGGGGACTAGCGGATCGCACAGATACGCAGTATTTT.

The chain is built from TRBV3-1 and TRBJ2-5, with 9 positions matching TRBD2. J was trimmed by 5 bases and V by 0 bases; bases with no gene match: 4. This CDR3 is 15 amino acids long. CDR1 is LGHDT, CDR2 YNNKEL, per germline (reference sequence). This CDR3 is CASSQEAGGGETQYF. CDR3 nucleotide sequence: TGTGCCAGCAGCCAAGAAGCGGGAGGAGGGGAGACCCAGTACTTC.